This T cell receptor beta chain was recovered during a study of CD8+CD57+ T cells in acquired aplastic anemia. The template used for profiling TCR beta VDJ and CDR3 was genomic DNA. In TCRdb, the reads were re-called with MiXCR into one record per CDR3 protein. Of 75,000 to 90,000 distinct CDR3 sequences listed, under 50% are singletons. This CDR3 spans 16 amino acids. CDR1 is LNHNV and CDR2 is YYDKDF in the germline V gene (reference sequence). The ends lost 0 bases at V and 4 bases at J; junction bases unmatched: 5. Sequenced input: sorted CD4+, CD8+, or CD8+CD57+ T cells (not recorded which) from PBMCs. This receptor was obtained from a human donor in good health, serving as a control. This chain connects TRBV15 to TRBJ1-3; TRBD1 matches 8 bases. The CDR3 is CATSRDQGAGGNTIYF. Here the CDR3 DNA reads TGTGCCACCAGCAGAGACCAGGGGGCTGGAGGAAACACCATATATTTT.